This T cell receptor (beta chain) emerged from a study of T cell responses to AZD1222 COVID-19 vaccine. Study as a whole: Pooling of second doses given at about 4 or about 12 weeks was done. Study findings and constraints: Without day 14 samples, only post-peak T cell repertoires were studied.

The assay was immunoSEQ multiplex PCR, and TCRdb's table has in-frame clones only and misses some. The profile covers around 180,000 clones, with over 75% appearing a single time and 6.9% taken by the ten largest. This CDR3 has 13 amino acids. V dropped 1 base and J dropped 4 bases, with 7 bases sitting between them. Remarks on this clone: The target antigen is unknown.

The origin of this receptor is an adult in good health. V gene TRBV12-3 or TRBV12-4 combines with J gene TRBJ1-2; D is uncertain. This specimen was peripheral blood, taken on day 0 of AZD1222 vaccination. In nucleotides, the CDR3 is TGTGCCAGCAGTTTAGGGGGTGGCTATGGCTACACCTTC. Residues: CASSLGGGYGYTF.